The 28 T cell receptor beta chains listed next were all sequenced from one sample in a study of T cell responses to AZD1222 COVID-19 vaccine. TCRdb's copy holds only in-frame clones and misses some; the assay was immunoSEQ multiplex PCR. The sample lists some 200,000 clones; approximately 92% were seen once. The specimen was peripheral blood, collected on day 0 of AZD1222 vaccination. These TCRs come from an adult in good health.

The V call is TRBV10-3, the J call TRBJ2-1; no clear D. Germline V gene lookup returns CDR1 ENHRY and CDR2 SYGVKD. Trimming stripped 6 bases from V and 6 bases from J, with 6 bases between. The CDR3 spans 11 residues. Here the CDR3 DNA reads TGTGCCATCAGCCTGTCCAATGAGCAGTTCTTC. Amino acid sequence: CAISLSNEQFF.

The chain is built from TRBV12-3 or TRBV12-4 and TRBJ2-2; D uncertain. V shed 6 bases and J shed 9 bases, with 11 bases lying between them. This CDR3 comprises 12 residues. Here the CDR3 reads CASRVLDRELFF. The DNA of the CDR3 is TGTGCCAGCAGGGTCCTCGACAGGGAGCTGTTTTTT.

The CDR3 reads CASSLMGGAYEQYF. CDR3 nucleotides: TGTGCCAGCAGCCTAATGGGGGGGGCCTACGAGCAGTACTTC. The V call is TRBV11-2, the J call TRBJ2-7; TRBD2 matches 7 bases. Germline V gene sequence: CDR1 SGHAT, CDR2 FQNNGV. CDR3 length: 14 residues. Losses at the gene ends were 5 bases for V and 2 bases for J; bases not matched to a gene: 6.

The CDR3 DNA follows: TGTGCCAGCAGCTTGTTTGGGACAGCTAACTATGGCTACACCTTC. It specifies CASSLFGTANYGYTF. This rearrangement joins TRBV5-6 to TRBJ1-2; 7 bases agree with TRBD1. This CDR3 region has 15 residues. V was clipped by 1 base and J by 0 bases; unmatched bases: 3. Germline V gene data show CDR1 as SGHDT and CDR2 as YYEEEE.

This rearrangement joins TRBV3-1 (or the pseudogene TRBV3-2) to TRBJ2-7; 10 bases are shared with TRBD2. The ends lost 5 bases at V and 5 bases at J; junction bases unmatched: 6. From germline, CDR1 is LGHDT and CDR2 YNNKEL (reference sequence). There are 14 residues in the CDR3. The CDR3 DNA reads TGTGCCAGCAGCTTTCTAGCGGGAGTGAACGAGCAGTACTTC. Its protein is CASSFLAGVNEQYF.

The chain couples TRBV6-5 to TRBJ1-2; 9 bases are a match to TRBD1. CDR3 length equals 12 residues. The ends lost 6 bases at V and 7 bases at J; junction bases unmatched: 3. CDR1 is MNHEY and CDR2 is SVGAGI in the germline V gene. The CDR3 loop is CASRGQGGGYTF. The CDR3 region has the DNA TGTGCCAGCAGGGGACAGGGCGGTGGCTACACCTTC.

The chain joins TRBV11-2 to TRBJ2-1, with TRBD2 identical over 10 bases. This CDR3 is built from 16 residues. Germline assignment: CDR1 SGHAT and CDR2 FQNNGV. Unmatched junction bases numbered 4, after V lost 1 base and J lost 4 bases. The CDR3 here is CASSLGELAGYNEQFF. The CDR3, as DNA: TGTGCCAGCAGCTTAGGGGAACTAGCGGGATACAATGAGCAGTTCTTC.

DNA of the CDR3: TGTGCCAGCAGTTTATTTACCCTGGCTGATTCACCCCTCCACTTT. Its translation is CASSLFTLADSPLHF. V gene TRBV28 combines with J gene TRBJ1-6, with D uncertain. The germline V gene encodes CDR1 MDHEN and CDR2 SYDVKM. Trimming removed 1 base at V and 8 bases at J, with 12 bases between. The CDR3 loop spans 15 amino acids.

The chain uses TRBV28 and TRBJ1-6; 9 positions match TRBD1. The CDR3 totals 14 residues. CDR1 and CDR2 (germline): MDHEN, SYDVKM. Trimming took 5 bases from V and 8 from J; bases not matched to a gene: 4. The CDR3 nucleotides read TGTGCCAGCAGTGGGACAGGGAGCGATTCACCCCTCCACTTT. This encodes CASSGTGSDSPLHF.

This clone was picked up one time. The chain carries TRBV7-9 and TRBJ1-3, with D tentatively TRBD1 (6 bases). Per germline, CDR1 SEHNR and CDR2 FQNEAQ (reference sequence). V lost 5 bases and J lost 0, with 8 bases in between. There are 14 residues in the CDR3. CDR3 DNA: TGTGCCAGCAGCCGGACAGACTCTGGAAACACCATATATTTT. It translates to CASSRTDSGNTIYF.

J is TRBJ1-1 and V is TRBV6-6, with D possibly being TRBD1 (5 bases). This CDR3 comprises 12 residues. Trimming removed 2 bases at V and 8 bases at J, with 9 bases between. From germline, CDR1 is MNHNY and CDR2 SVGAGI (reference sequence). The CDR3 loop reads CASSYRWGEAFF. The DNA of the CDR3 is TGTGCCAGCAGTTACCGCTGGGGGGAAGCTTTCTTT.

The V call is TRBV6-5, the J call TRBJ1-1; 7 bases match TRBD1. The CDR3 runs 14 residues. The V gene end was trimmed by 0 bases and the J gene end by 6 bases; junction bases not matched to a gene: 4. Germline CDR1 is MNHEY and CDR2 is SVGAGI. Here the CDR3 reads CASSYSDRVAEAFF. In DNA, the CDR3 is TGTGCCAGCAGTTACTCCGACAGGGTCGCTGAAGCTTTCTTT.

V gene TRBV10-3 combines with J gene TRBJ2-5, with a weak D call TRBD2 (6 bases). The CDR3 covers 14 residues. The V end was cut by 4 bases, the J end by 4 bases, with 13 bases between. Per the germline V gene, CDR1 is ENHRY and CDR2 is SYGVKD. The CDR3, as DNA: TGTGCCATCAGTGCCCACGGGGGATCAGAGACCCAGTACTTC. It translates to CAISAHGGSETQYF.

This clone was counted a few times. V is TRBV5-1 and J is TRBJ1-6; D remains ambiguous. In germline, CDR1 is SGHRS, CDR2 YFSETQ. Trimming pared 1 base from V and 9 bases from J, leaving 14 bases between. The CDR3 runs 15 residues. Written as DNA, the CDR3 is TGCGCCAGCAGCTTGACGGGTGAAGCGAGTTCACCCCTCCACTTT. Translated: CASSLTGEASSPLHF.

A single count supports this clone. CDR3 nucleotide sequence: TGTGCCAGCAGCTTGGTGGGGGGGGACACCATATATTTT. Translation gives CASSLVGGDTIYF. V is TRBV5-4 and J is TRBJ1-3; possible D gene TRBD1, 5 bases. V lost 0 bases, J lost 8 bases, and 9 bases lay in between. The germline gives CDR1 SGHNT, CDR2 YYREEE (reference sequence). The CDR3 spans 13 residues. The full variable domain, in which reference TRBV5-4 and TRBJ1-3 provide the parts outside the CDR3, is ETGVTQSPTHLIKTRGQQVTLRCSSQSGHNTVSWYQQALGQGPQFIFQYYREEENGRGNFPPRFSGLQFPNYSSELNVNALELDDSALYLCASSLVGGDTIYFGEGSWLTVV.

The V call is TRBV19, the J call TRBJ2-4, with TRBD2 identical over 14 bases. CDR1 is LNHDA, CDR2 SQIVND, per germline (reference sequence). The CDR3 length is 20 residues. V was clipped by 8 bases and J by 10 bases; unmatched bases: 25. The CDR3 loop reads CASRHRLAGGPSDRREIQYF. The CDR3 region has the DNA TGTGCCAGTCGTCACCGACTAGCGGGGGGGCCGAGTGATCGAAGAGAAATTCAGTACTTC.

The chain combines TRBV28 with TRBJ2-7, with TRBD2 as a possible D gene (6 bases). The CDR3 consists of 13 residues. Germline V gene lookup returns CDR1 MDHEN and CDR2 SYDVKM. V lost 8 bases, J lost 4 bases, and 15 bases lay in between. For the CDR3, the DNA is TGTGCCAGCGCGGGGCTAAATACGTACGAGCAGTACTTC. Translation: CASAGLNTYEQYF.

The J gene is TRBJ1-5, the V gene TRBV30; D gene ambiguous. The CDR3 covers 13 residues. CDR1 is GTSNPN and CDR2 is SVGIG in the germline V gene (reference sequence). V was trimmed by 0 bases and J by 7 bases, leaving 10 bases between them. CDR3 residues: CAWSVAEGQPQHF. The DNA for the CDR3 is TGTGCCTGGAGTGTCGCTGAAGGGCAGCCCCAGCATTTT.

The rearrangement links TRBV18 to TRBJ2-7; 13 nucleotides agree with TRBD2. The CDR3 consists of 14 residues. V was clipped by 8 bases and J by 2 bases; unmatched bases: 3. CDR1 is KGHSH, CDR2 LQKENI, per germline. The CDR3 DNA sequence: TGTGCCAGCGCTGGGACTAGCGGGACCTACGAGCAGTACTTC. Protein sequence: CASAGTSGTYEQYF.

The chain has TRBV27 and TRBJ2-2; the D gene is possibly TRBD2 (6 bases). CDR3 length: 15 residues. CDR1 and CDR2 (germline): MNHEY, SMNVEV (reference sequence). V dropped 4 bases and J dropped 3 bases, with 12 bases sitting between them. The CDR3 sequence: CASSSAGRYTGELFF. Written as DNA, the CDR3 is TGTGCCAGCAGTTCGGCAGGGAGGTACACCGGGGAGCTGTTTTTT.

This rearrangement joins TRBV12-3 or TRBV12-4 to TRBJ2-5; D is uncertain. The CDR3 length is 12 residues. V was clipped by 6 bases and J by 4 bases, with 9 bases between them. As DNA, the CDR3 is TGTGCCAGCAGCGCTAGGCGAGAGACCCAGTACTTC. This sequence encodes CASSARRETQYF.

This rearrangement joins TRBV18 to TRBJ2-1; 7 bases match TRBD1. The J segment lost 6 bases and the V segment lost 2 bases, leaving 7 bases of the junction unmatched. Germline CDR1 is KGHSH and CDR2 is LQKENI. The CDR3 runs to 15 residues. The CDR3 nucleotides read TGTGCCAGCTCACCAATAGAGGGGGCCGCCAATGAGCAGTTCTTC. Amino acid sequence: CASSPIEGAANEQFF.

This clone was counted a single time. The chain carries TRBV28 and TRBJ2-7, with 8 positions matching TRBD2. The CDR3 consists of 15 residues. The ends lost 5 bases at V and 0 bases at J; junction bases unmatched: 6. Germline CDR1 and CDR2: MDHEN and SYDVKM. The CDR3 loop reads CASSPAAGGSYEQYF. The CDR3, as DNA: TGTGCCAGCAGTCCCGCCGCGGGAGGCTCCTACGAGCAGTACTTC.

The CDR3 here is CASSLEGATGTPDYYSNQPQHF. DNA for the CDR3: TGTGCCAGCAGCTTAGAGGGGGCGACAGGAACCCCAGATTATTATAGCAATCAGCCCCAGCATTTT. The chain combines TRBV7-6 with TRBJ1-5; 7 bases map to TRBD1. The CDR3 has 22 amino acids. Trimming removed 1 base from V and 0 bases from J; junction bases left unmatched: 21. Germline V gene sequence: CDR1 SGHVS, CDR2 FNYEAQ. Full variable domain (outside the CDR3, taken from reference TRBV7-6 and TRBJ1-5): GAGVSQSPRYKVTKRGQDVALRCDPISGHVSLYWYRQALGQGPEFLTYFNYEAQQDKSGLPNDRFSAERPEGSISTLTIQRTEQRDSAMYRCASSLEGATGTPDYYSNQPQHFGDGTRLSIL.

Turning to this clone: Within the sample, other DNA sequences also encode this same CDR3. V and J are TRBV12-3 or TRBV12-4 and TRBJ1-2; maybe TRBD1 (6 bases). Trimming took 6 bases from V and 6 from J, leaving 11 bases between them. The CDR3 totals 12 residues. The CDR3 DNA is TGTGCCAGCAGCCTATACAGGGATGGCTACACCTTC. This codes for CASSLYRDGYTF.

CDR3 residues: CASSWGSGEKLFF. The DNA of the CDR3 is TGTGCCAGCAGCTGGGGATCTGGAGAAAAACTGTTTTTT. The chain joins TRBV5-6 to TRBJ1-4; D is ambiguous. The ends were cut back, 3 bases at V and 8 bases at J, with 11 bases in the middle. CDR3 size: 13 residues. The germline V gene has CDR1 SGHDT and CDR2 YYEEEE.

About this clone itself: A read error may produce the germline difference seen at one junction end. The chain recombines TRBV28 with TRBJ2-7, with 7 bases lining up with TRBD2. There are 12 residues in the CDR3. Germline CDR1 and CDR2: MDHEN and SYDVKM. The DNA for the CDR3 is TGTGCCAGCAGTTTAGTTCCGGCTAGCGGACCTTTC. Amino acids: CASSLVPASGPF.

The chain couples TRBV7-8 to TRBJ2-7; 7 bases agree with TRBD1. The V gene end was trimmed by 5 bases and the J gene end by 3 bases; junction bases not matched to a gene: 7. Germline lookup yields CDR1 SGHVS and CDR2 FQNEAQ. There are 14 residues in the CDR3. CDR3 coding DNA: TGTGCCAGCAGCCTCGAAGGGGGCAGCTACGAGCAGTACTTC. This gives the protein CASSLEGGSYEQYF.